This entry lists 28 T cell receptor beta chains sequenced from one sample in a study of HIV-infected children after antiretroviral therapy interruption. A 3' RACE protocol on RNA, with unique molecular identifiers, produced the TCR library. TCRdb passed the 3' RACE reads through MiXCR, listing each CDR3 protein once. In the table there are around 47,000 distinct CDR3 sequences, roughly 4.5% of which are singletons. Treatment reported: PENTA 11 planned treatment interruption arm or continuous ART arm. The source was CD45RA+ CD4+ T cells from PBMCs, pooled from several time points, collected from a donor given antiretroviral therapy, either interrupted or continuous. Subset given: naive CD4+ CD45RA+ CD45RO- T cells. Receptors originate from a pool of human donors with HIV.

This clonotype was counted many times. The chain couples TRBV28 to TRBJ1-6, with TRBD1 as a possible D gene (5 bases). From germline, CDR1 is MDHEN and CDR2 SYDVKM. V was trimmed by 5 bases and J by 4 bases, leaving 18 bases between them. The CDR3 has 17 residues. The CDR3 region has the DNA TGTGCCAGCAGTCCGGGACCCCAGAAGGATTATAATTCACCCCTCCACTTT. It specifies CASSPGPQKDYNSPLHF.

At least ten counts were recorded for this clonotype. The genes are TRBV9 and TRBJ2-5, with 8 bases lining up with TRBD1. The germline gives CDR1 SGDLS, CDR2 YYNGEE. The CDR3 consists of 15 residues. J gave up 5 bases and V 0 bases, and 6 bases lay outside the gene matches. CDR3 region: CASSVAAGGEETQYF. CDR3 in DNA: TGTGCCAGCAGCGTAGCGGCAGGGGGCGAGGAGACCCAGTACTTC.

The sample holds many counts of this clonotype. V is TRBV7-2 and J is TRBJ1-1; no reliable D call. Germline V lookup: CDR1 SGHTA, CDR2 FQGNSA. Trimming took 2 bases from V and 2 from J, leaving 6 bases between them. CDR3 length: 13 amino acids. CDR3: CASSLTFNTEAFF. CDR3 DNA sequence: TGTGCCAGCAGCTTAACTTTCAACACTGAAGCTTTCTTT.

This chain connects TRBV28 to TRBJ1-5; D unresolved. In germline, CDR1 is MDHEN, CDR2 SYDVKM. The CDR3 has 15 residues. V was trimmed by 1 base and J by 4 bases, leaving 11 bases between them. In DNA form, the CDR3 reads TGTGCCAGCAGTTTATATAAAGGGTTTAATCAGCCCCAGCATTTT. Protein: CASSLYKGFNQPQHF.

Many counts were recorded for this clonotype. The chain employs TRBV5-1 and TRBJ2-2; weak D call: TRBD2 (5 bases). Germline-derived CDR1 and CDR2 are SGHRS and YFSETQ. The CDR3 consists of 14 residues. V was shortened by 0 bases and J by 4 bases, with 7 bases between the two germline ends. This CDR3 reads CASSLDGLTGELFF. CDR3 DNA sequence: TGCGCCAGCAGCTTGGACGGACTCACCGGGGAGCTGTTTTTT.

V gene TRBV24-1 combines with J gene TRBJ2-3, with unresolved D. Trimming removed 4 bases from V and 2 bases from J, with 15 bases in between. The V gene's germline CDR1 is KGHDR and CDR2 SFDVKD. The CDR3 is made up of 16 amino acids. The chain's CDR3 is CATSDTSTDFTDTQYF. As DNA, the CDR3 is TGTGCCACCAGTGACACTTCGACGGATTTCACAGATACGCAGTATTTT.

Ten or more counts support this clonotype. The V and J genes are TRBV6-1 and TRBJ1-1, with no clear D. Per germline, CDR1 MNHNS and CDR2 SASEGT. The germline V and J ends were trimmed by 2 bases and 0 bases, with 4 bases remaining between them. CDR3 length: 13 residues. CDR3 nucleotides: TGTGCCAGCAGTGAAACGTTGAACACTGAAGCTTTCTTT. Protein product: CASSETLNTEAFF.

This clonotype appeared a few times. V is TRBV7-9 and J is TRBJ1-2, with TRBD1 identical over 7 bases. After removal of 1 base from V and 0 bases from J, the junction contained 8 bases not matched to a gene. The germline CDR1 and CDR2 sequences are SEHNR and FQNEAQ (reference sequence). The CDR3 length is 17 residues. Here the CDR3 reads CASSLEGPTGPNYGYTF. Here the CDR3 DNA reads TGTGCCAGCAGCTTAGAGGGTCCGACAGGGCCTAACTATGGCTACACCTTC.

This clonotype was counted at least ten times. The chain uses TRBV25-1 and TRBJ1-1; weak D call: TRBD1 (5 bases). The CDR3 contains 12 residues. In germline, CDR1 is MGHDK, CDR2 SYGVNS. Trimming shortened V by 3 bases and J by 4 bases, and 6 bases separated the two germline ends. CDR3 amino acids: CASSDQGTEAFF. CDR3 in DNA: TGTGCCAGCAGTGATCAGGGCACTGAAGCTTTCTTT.

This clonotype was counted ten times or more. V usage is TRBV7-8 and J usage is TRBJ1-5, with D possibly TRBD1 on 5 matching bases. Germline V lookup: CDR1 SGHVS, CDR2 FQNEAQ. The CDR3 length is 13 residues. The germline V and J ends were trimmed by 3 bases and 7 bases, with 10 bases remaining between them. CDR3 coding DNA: TGTGCCAGCAGCTTTGGCAGGGTCCAGCCCCAGCATTTT. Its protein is CASSFGRVQPQHF. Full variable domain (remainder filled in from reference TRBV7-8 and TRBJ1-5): GAGVSQSPRYKVAKRGQDVALRCDPISGHVSLFWYQQALGQGPEFLTYFQNEAQLDKSGLPSDRFFAERPEGSVSTLKIQRTQQEDSAVYLCASSFGRVQPQHFGDGTRLSIL.

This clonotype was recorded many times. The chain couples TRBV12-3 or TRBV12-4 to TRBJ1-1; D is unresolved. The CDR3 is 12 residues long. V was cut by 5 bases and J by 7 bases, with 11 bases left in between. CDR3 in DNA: TGTGCCAGCAGTACCCGCCGGGATGAAGCTTTCTTT. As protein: CASSTRRDEAFF.

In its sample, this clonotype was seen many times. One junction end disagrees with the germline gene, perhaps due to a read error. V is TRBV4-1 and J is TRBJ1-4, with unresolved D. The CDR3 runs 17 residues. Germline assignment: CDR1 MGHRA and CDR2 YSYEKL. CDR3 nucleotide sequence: TGTGCCAGCAGCCAAAAGCCCCGGGGAGGGATTAATGAAAAACTGTTTTTT. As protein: CASSQKPRGGINEKLFF.

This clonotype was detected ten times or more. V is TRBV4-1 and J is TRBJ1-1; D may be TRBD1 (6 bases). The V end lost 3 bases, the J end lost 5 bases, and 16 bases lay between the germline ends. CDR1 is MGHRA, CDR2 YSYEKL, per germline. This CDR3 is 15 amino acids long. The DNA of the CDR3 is TGCGCCAGCAGCCACCGACAGGTCAGAGGGACTGAAGCTTTCTTT. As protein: CASSHRQVRGTEAFF.

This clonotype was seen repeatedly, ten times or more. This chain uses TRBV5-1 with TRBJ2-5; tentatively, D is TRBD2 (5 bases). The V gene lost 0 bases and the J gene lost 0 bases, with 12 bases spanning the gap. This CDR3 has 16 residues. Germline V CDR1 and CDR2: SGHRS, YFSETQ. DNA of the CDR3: TGCGCCAGCAGCTTGGGTATACTAGAGTACCAAGAGACCCAGTACTTC. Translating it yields CASSLGILEYQETQYF.

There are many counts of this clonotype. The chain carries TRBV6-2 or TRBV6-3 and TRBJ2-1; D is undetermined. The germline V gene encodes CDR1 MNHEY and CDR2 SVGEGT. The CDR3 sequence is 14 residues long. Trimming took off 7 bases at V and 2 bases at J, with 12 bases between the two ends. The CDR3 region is CASNRGLTYNEQFF. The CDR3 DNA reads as TGTGCCAGCAACCGTGGGCTTACCTACAATGAGCAGTTCTTC.

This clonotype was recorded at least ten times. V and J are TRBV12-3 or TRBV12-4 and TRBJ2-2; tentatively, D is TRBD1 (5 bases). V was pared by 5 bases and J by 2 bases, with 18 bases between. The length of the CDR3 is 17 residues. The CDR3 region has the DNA TGTGCCAGCAGTGACGACAGAACTACCATTAACACCGGGGAGCTGTTTTTT. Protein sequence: CASSDDRTTINTGELFF.

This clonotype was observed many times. DNA of the CDR3: TGTGCCACAGGCCTGGACAAGGGCTCCTACGAGCAGTACTTC. Encoded protein: CATGLDKGSYEQYF. The genes are TRBV15 and TRBJ2-7; the D gene is possibly TRBD1 (5 bases). There are 14 residues in the CDR3. Trimming took 9 bases from V and 0 from J, leaving 15 bases between them. Germline V gene sequence: CDR1 LNHNV, CDR2 YYDKDF (reference sequence).

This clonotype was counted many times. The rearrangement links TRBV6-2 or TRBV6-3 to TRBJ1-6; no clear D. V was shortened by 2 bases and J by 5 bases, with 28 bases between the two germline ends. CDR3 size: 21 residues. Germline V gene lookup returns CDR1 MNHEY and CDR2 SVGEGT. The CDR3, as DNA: TGTGCCAGCAGTTACATCGCGGTCGGGCAGAGCCTACCGTCTAATAATTCACCCCTCCACTTT. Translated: CASSYIAVGQSLPSNNSPLHF.

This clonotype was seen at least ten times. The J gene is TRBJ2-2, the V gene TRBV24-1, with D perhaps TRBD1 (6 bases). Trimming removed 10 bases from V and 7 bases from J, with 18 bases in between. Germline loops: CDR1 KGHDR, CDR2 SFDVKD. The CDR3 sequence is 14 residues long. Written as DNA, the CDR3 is TGTGCCACAACCTTAGAAGGGACACACGGGGAGCTGTTTTTT. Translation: CATTLEGTHGELFF.

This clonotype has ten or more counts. The CDR3 region is CASILDRNTEAFF. The CDR3 bases are TGTGCCAGCATTTTAGACAGGAACACTGAAGCTTTCTTT. The V call is TRBV2, the J call TRBJ1-1; D possibly corresponds to TRBD1 (5 bases). V was clipped by 7 bases and J by 1 base, with 10 bases between them. The germline V gene encodes CDR1 SNHLY and CDR2 FYNNEI. The CDR3 runs 13 residues.

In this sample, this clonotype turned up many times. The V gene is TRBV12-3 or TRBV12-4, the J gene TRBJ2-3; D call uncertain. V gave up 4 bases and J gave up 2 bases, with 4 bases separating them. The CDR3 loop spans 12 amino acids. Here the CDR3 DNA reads TGTGCCAGCAGTTCCCTCACAGATACGCAGTATTTT. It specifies CASSSLTDTQYF.

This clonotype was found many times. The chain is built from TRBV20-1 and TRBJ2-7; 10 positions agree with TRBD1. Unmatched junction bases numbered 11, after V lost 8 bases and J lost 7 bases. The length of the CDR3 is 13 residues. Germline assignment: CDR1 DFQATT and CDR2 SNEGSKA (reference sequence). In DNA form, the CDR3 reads TGCAGTTCCAGGGACAGGGGAACGGAGGAGCAGTACTTC. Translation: CSSRDRGTEEQYF.

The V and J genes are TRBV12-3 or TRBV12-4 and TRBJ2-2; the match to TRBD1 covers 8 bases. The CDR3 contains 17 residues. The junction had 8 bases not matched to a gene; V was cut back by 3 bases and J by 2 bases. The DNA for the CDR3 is TGTGCCAGCAGTTTCCGATCCCAGGGGGCCAACACCGGGGAGCTGTTTTTT. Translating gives CASSFRSQGANTGELFF.

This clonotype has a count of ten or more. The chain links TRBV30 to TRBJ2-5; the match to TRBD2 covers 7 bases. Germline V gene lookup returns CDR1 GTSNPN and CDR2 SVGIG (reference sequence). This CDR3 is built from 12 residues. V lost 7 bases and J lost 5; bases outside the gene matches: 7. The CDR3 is CAYIQGGETQYF. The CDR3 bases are TGTGCCTATATCCAGGGAGGGGAGACCCAGTACTTC.

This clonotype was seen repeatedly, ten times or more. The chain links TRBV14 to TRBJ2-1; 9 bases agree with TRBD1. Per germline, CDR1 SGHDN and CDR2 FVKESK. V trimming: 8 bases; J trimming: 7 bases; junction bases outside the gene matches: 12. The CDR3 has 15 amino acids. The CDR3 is CASEDTGGARNEQFF. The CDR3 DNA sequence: TGTGCCAGCGAGGATACAGGGGGCGCCAGGAATGAGCAGTTCTTC.

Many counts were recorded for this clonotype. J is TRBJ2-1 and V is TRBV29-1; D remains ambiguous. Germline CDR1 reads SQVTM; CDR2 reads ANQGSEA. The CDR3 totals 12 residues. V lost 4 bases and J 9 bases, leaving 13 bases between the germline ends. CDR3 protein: CSVVVVAGEQFF. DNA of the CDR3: TGCAGCGTTGTAGTGGTAGCCGGTGAGCAGTTCTTC.

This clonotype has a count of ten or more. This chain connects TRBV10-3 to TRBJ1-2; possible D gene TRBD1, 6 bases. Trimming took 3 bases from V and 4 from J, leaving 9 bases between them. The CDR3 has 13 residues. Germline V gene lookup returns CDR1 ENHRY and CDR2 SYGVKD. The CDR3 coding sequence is TGTGCCATCAGTGAAACAGGGACCTATGGCTACACCTTC. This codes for CAISETGTYGYTF.

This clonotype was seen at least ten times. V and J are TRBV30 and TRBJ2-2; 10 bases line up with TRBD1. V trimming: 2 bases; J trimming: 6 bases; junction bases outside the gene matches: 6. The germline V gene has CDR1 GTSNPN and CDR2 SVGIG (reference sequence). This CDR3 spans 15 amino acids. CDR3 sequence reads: CAWSRGTGEPGELFF. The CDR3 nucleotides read TGTGCCTGGAGTAGGGGGACAGGGGAGCCCGGGGAGCTGTTTTTT.